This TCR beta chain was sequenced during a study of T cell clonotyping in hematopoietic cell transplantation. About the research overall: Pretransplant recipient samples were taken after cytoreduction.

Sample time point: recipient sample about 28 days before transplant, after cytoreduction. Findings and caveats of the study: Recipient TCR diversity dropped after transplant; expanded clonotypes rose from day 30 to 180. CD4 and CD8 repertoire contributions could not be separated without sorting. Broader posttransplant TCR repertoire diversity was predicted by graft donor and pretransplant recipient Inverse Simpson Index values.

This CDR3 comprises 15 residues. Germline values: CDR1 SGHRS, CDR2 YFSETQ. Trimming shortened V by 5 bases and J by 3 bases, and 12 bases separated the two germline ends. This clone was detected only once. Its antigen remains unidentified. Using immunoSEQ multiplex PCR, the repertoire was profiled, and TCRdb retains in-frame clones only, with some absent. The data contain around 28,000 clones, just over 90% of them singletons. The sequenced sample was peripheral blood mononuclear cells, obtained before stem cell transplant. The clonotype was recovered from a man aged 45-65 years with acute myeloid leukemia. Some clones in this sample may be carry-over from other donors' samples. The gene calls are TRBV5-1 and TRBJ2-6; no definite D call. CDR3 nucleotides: TGCGCCAGCAGGCCGGGCCTAATTGGGGCCAACGTCCTGACTTTC. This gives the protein CASRPGLIGANVLTF.